This TCR beta chain appears in the sequencing data of a study of cytomegalovirus exposure and HLA in healthy donors. Study outcomes and limitations: It was confirmed in vitro that a few of the CMV-associated chains were specific for CMV antigens. Usually a TCR sequence was rare, but some public TCRs were found in many donors. Cytomegalovirus association was listed for 150 to 200 TCR beta chains.

The length of the CDR3 is 12 residues. V gave up 4 bases and J gave up 17 bases, with 15 bases separating them. Germline-derived CDR1 and CDR2 are MGHDK and SYGVNS. PCR was performed using 60 Vbeta and 13 Jbeta primers. As originally analysed: An analysis that came later counted 80 million or so unique TCR beta chains, roughly 11 million shared. Profiled with immunoSEQ multiplex PCR; TCRdb holds only in-frame clones, not every one. V and J calls and clone size are as listed in that table; D and trimming were resolved from the DNA. The data contain approximately 50,000 clones, approximately 83% of them singletons. Concerning this clone: Its specificity is unknown.

The TCR was taken from a man younger than 40 in good health and CMV-seronegative. V usage is TRBV25-1 and J usage is TRBJ1-6; tentatively, D is TRBD1 (6 bases). Sequencing input: PBMCs. The CDR3 DNA is TGTGCCAGCAGTGCATCCGGGACAAGCTTCCACTTT. Translation: CASSASGTSFHF.